A selection of T cell receptor beta chains follows, all from one sample in a study of somatic mutations in cytotoxic T cells in rheumatoid arthritis. TCRdb keeps only in-frame clones here, not all; method: immunoSEQ multiplex PCR. The data show 12,000 to 15,000 clones, with 82% seen just once and 25% to 35% held by the top ten. Sequencing was performed on CD8+ T cells sorted from blood. The receptors originated from an adult with rheumatoid arthritis. The CDR3 runs from the conserved cysteine through the conserved F or W. Each record gives: V gene, J gene, CDR3 protein.

>TRBV13|TRBJ2-1
CASSFRGGIGNEQFF
>TRBV6-6|TRBJ1-2
CASSYSGTHYGYTF
>TRBV28|TRBJ1-4
CASRRGIGGEKLFF
>TRBV5-8|TRBJ2-1
CASSSPTAVQQFF
>TRBV5-4|TRBJ2-3
CASSFGVLPDTQYF
>TRBV2|TRBJ2-5
CASSDLIQETQYF
>TRBV5-6|TRBJ2-3
CASSFSSTDTQYF
>TRBV13|TRBJ2-3
CASSPSGIIADTQYF
>TRBV4-1|TRBJ2-7
CASSQETGPITYEQYF
>TRBV29-1|TRBJ1-1
CSVEGQGMVMNTEAFF
>TRBV7-9|TRBJ1-2
CASSLSPGYTF
>TRBV7-6|TRBJ2-7
CASSLVAAGAKYEQYF
>TRBV19|TRBJ1-2
CASSIVDSYGYTF
>TRBV10-3|TRBJ1-1
CAISLSPQGATEAFF
>TRBV7-9|TRBJ2-2
CASSLIPGTSWTGELFF
>TRBV6-4|TRBJ2-1
CASSDRAGGRNEQFF
>TRBV27|TRBJ1-5
CASSPADRYSNQPQHF
>TRBV7-9|TRBJ2-7
CASSSEGTREQYF
>TRBV28|TRBJ1-1
CASSSPVFRDNHRGTEAFF
>TRBV5-4|TRBJ2-7
CASSLAAGHHEQYF
>TRBV7-2|TRBJ1-1
CASISNTEAFF
>TRBV7-2|TRBJ2-2
CASSLGPGELFF
>TRBV28|TRBJ1-1
CASSGLQGAAEAFF
>TRBV6-5|TRBJ1-2
CASSYATGGDGYTF
>TRBV2|TRBJ1-5
CASGMAYNQPQHF
>TRBV7-8|TRBJ2-3
CASSSPGLAGDVSTQYF
>TRBV5-6|TRBJ2-5
CASSPNRGPRETQYF
>TRBV4-3|TRBJ1-3
CASSQDWGTVGSGNTIYF
>TRBV4-3|TRBJ2-2
CASSPRGVYTGELFF
>TRBV7-9|TRBJ1-2
CASSHLDPGGYTF
>TRBV7-9|TRBJ2-7
CASSPRTGVIEYEQYF
>TRBV7-2|TRBJ1-1
CASQTGGWNTEAFF
>TRBV7-9|TRBJ2-2
CASSSRVPTGELFF
>TRBV28|TRBJ2-1
CASSLSGSAISNEQFF
>TRBV5-4|TRBJ2-2
CASSLGGGRTNTGELFF
>TRBV19|TRBJ2-5
CASSILDPLGETQYF
>TRBV4-2|TRBJ2-6
CASSRDRVGANVLTF
>TRBV19|TRBJ1-4
CASSSRQFGSNEKLFF
>TRBV7-9|TRBJ1-1
CASSLSPVGRNTEAFF
>TRBV7-9|TRBJ2-7
CASSLVRTGGYEQYF
>TRBV7-8|TRBJ1-2
CASSLVVLVTGERGYTF
>TRBV4-2|TRBJ2-5
CASSQEGPGGGKETQYF
>TRBV20-1|TRBJ1-1
CSARTTEAFF
>TRBV7-9|TRBJ2-2
CASSTLDRARTGELFF
>TRBV19|TRBJ2-1
CASSMTPSGNEQFF
>TRBV2|TRBJ1-3
CASQGGRNTIYF
>TRBV29-1|TRBJ2-2
CSVEWAGDNTGELFF
>TRBV9|TRBJ2-3
CASSAGGTGDTQYF
>TRBV19|TRBJ2-2
CASSISLGYTGELFF
>TRBV4-2|TRBJ2-2
CASSPTIFREANTGELFF
>TRBV30|TRBJ1-2
CAWSRDRPYGYTF